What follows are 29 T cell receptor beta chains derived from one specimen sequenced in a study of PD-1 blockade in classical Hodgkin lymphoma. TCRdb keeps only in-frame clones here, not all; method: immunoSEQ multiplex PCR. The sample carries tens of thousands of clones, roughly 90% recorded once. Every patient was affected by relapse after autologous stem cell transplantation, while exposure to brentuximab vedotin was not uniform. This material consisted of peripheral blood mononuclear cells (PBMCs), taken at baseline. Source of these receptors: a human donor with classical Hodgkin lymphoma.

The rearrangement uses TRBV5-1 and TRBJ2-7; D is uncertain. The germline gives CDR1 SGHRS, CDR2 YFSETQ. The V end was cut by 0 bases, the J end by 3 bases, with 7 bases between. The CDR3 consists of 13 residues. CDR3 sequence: CASSLEQIYEQYF. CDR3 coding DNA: TGCGCCAGCAGCTTGGAGCAGATCTACGAGCAGTACTTC.

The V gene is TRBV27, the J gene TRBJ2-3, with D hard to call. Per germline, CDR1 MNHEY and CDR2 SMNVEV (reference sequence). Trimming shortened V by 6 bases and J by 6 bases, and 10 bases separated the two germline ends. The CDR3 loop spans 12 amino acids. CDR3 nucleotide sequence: TGTGCCAGCAGCGGACGCGATGATACGCAGTATTTT. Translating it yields CASSGRDDTQYF.

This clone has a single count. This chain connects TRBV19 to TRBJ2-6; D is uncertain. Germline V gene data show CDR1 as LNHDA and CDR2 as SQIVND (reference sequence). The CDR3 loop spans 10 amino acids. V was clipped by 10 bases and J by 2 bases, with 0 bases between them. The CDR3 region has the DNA TGTGCCACTGGGGCCAACGTCCTGACTTTC. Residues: CATGANVLTF.

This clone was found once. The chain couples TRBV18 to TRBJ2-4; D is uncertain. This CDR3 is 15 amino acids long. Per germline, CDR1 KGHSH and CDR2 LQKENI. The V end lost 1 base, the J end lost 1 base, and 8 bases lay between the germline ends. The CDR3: CASSPLPRAKNIQYF. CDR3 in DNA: TGTGCCAGCTCACCACTGCCACGGGCCAAAAACATTCAGTACTTC.

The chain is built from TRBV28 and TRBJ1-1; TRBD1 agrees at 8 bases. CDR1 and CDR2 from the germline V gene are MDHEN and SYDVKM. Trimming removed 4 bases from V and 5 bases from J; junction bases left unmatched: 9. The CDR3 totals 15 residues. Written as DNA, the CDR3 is TGTGCCAGCAGTTCCTACCGGGACAGGAAAACTGAAGCTTTCTTT. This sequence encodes CASSSYRDRKTEAFF.

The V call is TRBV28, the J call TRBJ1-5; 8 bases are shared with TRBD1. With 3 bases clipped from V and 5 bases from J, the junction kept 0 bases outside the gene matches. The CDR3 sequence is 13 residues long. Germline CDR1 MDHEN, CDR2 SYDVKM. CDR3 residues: CASSFRGHQPQHF. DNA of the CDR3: TGTGCCAGCAGTTTCAGGGGGCATCAGCCCCAGCATTTT. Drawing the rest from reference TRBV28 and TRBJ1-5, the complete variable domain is DVKVTQSSRYLVKRTGEKVFLECVQDMDHENMFWYRQDPGLGLRLIYFSYDVKMKEKGDIPEGYSVSREKKERFSLILESASTNQTSMYLCASSFRGHQPQHFGDGTRLSIL.

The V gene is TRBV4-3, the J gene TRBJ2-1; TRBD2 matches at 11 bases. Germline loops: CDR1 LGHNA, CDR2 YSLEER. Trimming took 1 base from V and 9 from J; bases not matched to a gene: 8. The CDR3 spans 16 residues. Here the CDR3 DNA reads TGCGCCAGCAGCCAAGTTGCAGGACTAGCGGGTTTTGAGCAGTTCTTC. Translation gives CASSQVAGLAGFEQFF.

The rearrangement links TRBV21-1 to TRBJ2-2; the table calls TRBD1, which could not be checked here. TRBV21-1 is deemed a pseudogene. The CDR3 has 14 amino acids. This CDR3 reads CASSKWQNTGELFF. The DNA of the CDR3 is TGTGCCAGCAGCAAATGGCAGAACACCGGGGAGCTGTTTTTT.

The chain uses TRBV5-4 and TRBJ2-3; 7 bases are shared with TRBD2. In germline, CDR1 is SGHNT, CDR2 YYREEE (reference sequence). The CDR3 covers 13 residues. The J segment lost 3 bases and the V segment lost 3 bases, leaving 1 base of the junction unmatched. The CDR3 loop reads CASSWGGTDTQYF. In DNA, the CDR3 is TGTGCCAGCAGCTGGGGGGGGACAGATACGCAGTATTTT.

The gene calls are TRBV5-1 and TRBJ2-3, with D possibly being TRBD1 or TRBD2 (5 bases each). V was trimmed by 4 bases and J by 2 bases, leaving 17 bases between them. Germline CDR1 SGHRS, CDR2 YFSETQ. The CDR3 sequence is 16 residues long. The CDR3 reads CASSKRTSGPTDTQYF. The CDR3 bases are TGCGCCAGCAGCAAAAGGACTTCGGGACCCACAGATACGCAGTATTTT.

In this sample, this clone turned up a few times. Here the CDR3 DNA reads TGTGCCAGCAGCCCCGACAGTGTAAATCAGCCCCAGCATTTT. It specifies CASSPDSVNQPQHF. This chain joins TRBV7-9 and TRBJ1-5; the D gene is possibly TRBD1 (5 bases). Germline V gene data show CDR1 as SEHNR and CDR2 as FQNEAQ (reference sequence). The CDR3 has 14 residues. V was trimmed by 5 bases and J by 4 bases, leaving 12 bases between them.

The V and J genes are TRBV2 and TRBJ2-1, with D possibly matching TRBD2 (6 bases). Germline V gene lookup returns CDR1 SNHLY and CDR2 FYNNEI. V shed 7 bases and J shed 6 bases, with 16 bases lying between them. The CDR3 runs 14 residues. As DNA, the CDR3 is TGTGCCAGCACCCGGGACTCCTTGTCCAATGAGCAGTTCTTC. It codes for CASTRDSLSNEQFF. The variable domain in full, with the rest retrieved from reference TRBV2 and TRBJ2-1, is EPEVTQTPSHQVTQMGQEVILRCVPISNHLYFYWYRQILGQKVEFLVSFYNNEISEKSEIFDDQFSVERPDGSNFTLKIRSTKLEDSAMYFCASTRDSLSNEQFFGPGTRLTVL.

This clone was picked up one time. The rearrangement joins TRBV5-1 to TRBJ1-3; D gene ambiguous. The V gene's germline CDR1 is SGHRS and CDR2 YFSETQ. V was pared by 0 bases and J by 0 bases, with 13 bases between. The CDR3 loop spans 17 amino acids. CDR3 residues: CASSLGSGLFSGNTIYF. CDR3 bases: TGCGCCAGCAGCTTGGGGTCAGGTCTGTTCTCTGGAAACACCATATATTTT.

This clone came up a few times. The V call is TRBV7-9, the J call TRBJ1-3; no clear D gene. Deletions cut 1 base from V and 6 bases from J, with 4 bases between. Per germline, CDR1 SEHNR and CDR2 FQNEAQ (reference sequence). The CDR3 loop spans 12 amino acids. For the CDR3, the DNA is TGTGCCAGCAGCTTAGTTCTAAACACCATATATTTT. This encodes CASSLVLNTIYF.

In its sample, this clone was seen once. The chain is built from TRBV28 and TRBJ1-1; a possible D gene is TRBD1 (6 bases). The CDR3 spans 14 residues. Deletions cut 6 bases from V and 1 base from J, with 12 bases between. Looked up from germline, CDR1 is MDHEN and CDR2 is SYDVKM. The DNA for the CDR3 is TGTGCCAGCAGCCTAGGGGGTCCGAACACTGAAGCTTTCTTT. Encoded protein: CASSLGGPNTEAFF.

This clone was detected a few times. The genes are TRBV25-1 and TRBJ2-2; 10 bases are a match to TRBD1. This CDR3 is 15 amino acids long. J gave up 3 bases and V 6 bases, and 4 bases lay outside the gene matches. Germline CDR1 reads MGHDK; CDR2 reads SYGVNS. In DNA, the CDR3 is TGTGCCAGCAGACCCGGGACAGGGGACACCGGGGAGCTGTTTTTT. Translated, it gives CASRPGTGDTGELFF.

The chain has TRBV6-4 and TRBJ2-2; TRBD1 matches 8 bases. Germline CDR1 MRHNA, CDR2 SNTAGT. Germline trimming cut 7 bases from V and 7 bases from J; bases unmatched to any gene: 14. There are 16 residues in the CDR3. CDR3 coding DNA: TGTGCCAGCAAGAAGGAGGACAGGGAGGAAAACGGGGAGCTGTTTTTT. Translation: CASKKEDREENGELFF.

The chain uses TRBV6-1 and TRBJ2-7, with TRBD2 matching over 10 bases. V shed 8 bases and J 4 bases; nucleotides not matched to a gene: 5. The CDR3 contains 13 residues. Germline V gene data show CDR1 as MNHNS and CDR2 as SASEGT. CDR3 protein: CASDPGLAYEQYF. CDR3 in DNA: TGTGCCAGCGACCCGGGACTAGCGTACGAGCAGTACTTC.

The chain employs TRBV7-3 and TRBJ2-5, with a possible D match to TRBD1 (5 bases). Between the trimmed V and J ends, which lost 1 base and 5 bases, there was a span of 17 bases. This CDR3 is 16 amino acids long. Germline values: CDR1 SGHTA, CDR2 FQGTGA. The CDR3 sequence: CASSLRGDPSMETQYF. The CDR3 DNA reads TGTGCCAGCAGCTTAAGGGGCGATCCGTCTATGGAGACCCAGTACTTC.

CDR3 sequence (DNA): TGTGCCAGCAGCTTAGTACTAGCGGGAGTGTACTCCTACAATGAGCAGTTCTTC. Its protein product is CASSLVLAGVYSYNEQFF. The J gene is TRBJ2-1, the V gene TRBV7-6, with 11 bases that match TRBD2. From germline, CDR1 is SGHVS and CDR2 FNYEAQ. CDR3 length: 18 amino acids. Losses at the gene ends were 1 base for V and 0 bases for J; bases not matched to a gene: 5.

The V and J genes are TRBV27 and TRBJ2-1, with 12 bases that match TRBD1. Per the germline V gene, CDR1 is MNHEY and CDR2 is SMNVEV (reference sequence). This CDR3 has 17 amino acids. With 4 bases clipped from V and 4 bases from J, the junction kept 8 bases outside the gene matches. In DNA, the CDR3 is TGTGCCAGCAGTTCGGGACAGGGGGCGGTTCTTTACAATGAGCAGTTCTTC. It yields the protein CASSSGQGAVLYNEQFF.

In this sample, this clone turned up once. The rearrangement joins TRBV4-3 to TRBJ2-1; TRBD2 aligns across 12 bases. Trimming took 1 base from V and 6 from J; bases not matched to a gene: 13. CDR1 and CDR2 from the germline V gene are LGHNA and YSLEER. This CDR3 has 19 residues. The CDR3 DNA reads TGCGCCAGCAGCCAAGTTCGACTAGCGGGGGCTCCGGCCCCCAATGAGCAGTTCTTC. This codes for CASSQVRLAGAPAPNEQFF.

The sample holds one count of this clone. For the CDR3, the DNA is TGTGCCAGCAGCCCTGGGACAGGGGGAGAGACCCAGTACTTC. Its protein is CASSPGTGGETQYF. V is TRBV5-6 and J is TRBJ2-5, with 11 positions matching TRBD1. V shed 4 bases, J shed 4 bases, and the junction held 3 bases outside the gene matches. Germline V gene lookup returns CDR1 SGHDT and CDR2 YYEEEE. CDR3 length equals 14 residues.

This chain's CDR3 is CASRGDTGELFF. Here the CDR3 DNA reads TGTGCCAGCAGAGGGGACACCGGGGAGCTGTTTTTT. The chain recombines TRBV2 with TRBJ2-2, with D possibly being TRBD1 (5 bases). This CDR3 is built from 12 residues. The germline V gene has CDR1 SNHLY and CDR2 FYNNEI. Trimming stripped 6 bases from V and 3 bases from J, with 5 bases between.

The DNA of the CDR3 is TGTGCCAGAAGCTTGTTTCATCGGGGTGGACAGGGGCGATCTGGGGCCAACGTCCTGACTTTC. Translated: CARSLFHRGGQGRSGANVLTF. This sequence joins TRBV5-3 and TRBJ2-6, with 9 positions matching TRBD1. Being an ORF, TRBV5-3 has a function that is uncertain. There are 21 residues in the CDR3. J was trimmed by 1 base and V by 1 base; bases with no gene match: 15.

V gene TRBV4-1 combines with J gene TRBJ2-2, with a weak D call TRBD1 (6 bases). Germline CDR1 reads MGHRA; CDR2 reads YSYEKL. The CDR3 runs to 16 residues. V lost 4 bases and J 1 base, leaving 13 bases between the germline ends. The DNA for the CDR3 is TGCGCCAGCAGCCGTCCCGGGACAAAGAACACCGGGGAGCTGTTTTTT. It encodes CASSRPGTKNTGELFF.

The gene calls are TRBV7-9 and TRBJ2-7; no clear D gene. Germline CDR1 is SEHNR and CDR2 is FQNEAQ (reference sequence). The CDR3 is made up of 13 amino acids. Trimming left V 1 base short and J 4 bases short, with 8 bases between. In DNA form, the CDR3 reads TGTGCCAGCAGCTTAGATATGGGTTACGAGCAGTACTTC. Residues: CASSLDMGYEQYF.

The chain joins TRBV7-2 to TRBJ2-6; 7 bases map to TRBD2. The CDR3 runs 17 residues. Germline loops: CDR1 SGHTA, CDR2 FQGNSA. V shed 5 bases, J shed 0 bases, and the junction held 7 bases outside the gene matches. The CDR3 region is CASSPHGGYSGANVLTF. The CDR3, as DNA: TGTGCCAGCAGCCCGCACGGGGGGTACTCTGGGGCCAACGTCCTGACTTTC.

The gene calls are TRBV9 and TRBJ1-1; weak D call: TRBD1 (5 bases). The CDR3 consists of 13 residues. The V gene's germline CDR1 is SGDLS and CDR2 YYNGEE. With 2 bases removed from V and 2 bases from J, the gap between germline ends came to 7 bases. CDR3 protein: CASSVDSNTEAFF. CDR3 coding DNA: TGTGCCAGCAGCGTCGACAGTAACACTGAAGCTTTCTTT.